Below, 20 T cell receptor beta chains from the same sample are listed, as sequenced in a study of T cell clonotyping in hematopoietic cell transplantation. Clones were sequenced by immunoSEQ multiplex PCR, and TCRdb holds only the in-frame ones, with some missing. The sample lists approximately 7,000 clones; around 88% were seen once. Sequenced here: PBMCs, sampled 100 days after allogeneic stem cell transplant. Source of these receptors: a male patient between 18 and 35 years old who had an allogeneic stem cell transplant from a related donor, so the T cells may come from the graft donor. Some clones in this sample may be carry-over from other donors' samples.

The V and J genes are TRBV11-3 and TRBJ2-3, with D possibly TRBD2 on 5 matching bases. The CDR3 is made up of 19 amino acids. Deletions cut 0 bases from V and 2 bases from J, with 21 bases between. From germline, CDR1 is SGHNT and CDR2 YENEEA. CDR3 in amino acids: CASSLDRGLADPSTDTQYF. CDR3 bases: TGTGCCAGCAGCTTAGATCGTGGACTCGCCGATCCGTCCACAGATACGCAGTATTTT.

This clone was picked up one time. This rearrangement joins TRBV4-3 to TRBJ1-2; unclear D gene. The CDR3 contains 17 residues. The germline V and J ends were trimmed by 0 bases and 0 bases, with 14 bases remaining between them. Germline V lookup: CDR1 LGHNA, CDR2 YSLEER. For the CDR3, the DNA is TGCGCCAGCAGCCAAGATCAATGGAACGGAGCTAACTATGGCTACACCTTC. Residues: CASSQDQWNGANYGYTF.

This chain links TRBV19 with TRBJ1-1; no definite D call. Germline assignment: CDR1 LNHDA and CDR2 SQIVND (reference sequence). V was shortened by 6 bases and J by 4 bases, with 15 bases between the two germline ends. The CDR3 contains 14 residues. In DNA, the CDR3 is TGTGCCAGTAGCCCCTCGTTTGAAGGCACTGAAGCTTTCTTT. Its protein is CASSPSFEGTEAFF.

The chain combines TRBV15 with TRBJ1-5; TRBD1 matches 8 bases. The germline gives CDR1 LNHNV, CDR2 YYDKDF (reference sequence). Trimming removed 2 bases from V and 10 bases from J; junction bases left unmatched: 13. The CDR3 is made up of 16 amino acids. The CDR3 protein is CATSRQGDRPWDPQHF. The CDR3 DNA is TGTGCCACCAGCAGACAAGGGGACAGGCCCTGGGACCCCCAGCATTTT.

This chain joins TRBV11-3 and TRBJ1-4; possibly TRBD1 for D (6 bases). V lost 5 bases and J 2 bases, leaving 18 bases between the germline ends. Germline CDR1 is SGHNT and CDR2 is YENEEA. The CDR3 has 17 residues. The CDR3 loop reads CASSRTVGVVTNEKLFF. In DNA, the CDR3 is TGTGCCAGCAGCCGGACAGTGGGTGTCGTGACTAATGAAAAACTGTTTTTT.

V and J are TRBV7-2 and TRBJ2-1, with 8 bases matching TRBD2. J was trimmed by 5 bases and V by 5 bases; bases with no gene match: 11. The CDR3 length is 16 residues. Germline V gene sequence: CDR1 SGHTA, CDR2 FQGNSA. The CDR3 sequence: CASSPFKRERDNEQFF. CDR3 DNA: TGTGCCAGCAGCCCCTTTAAGCGGGAGAGGGACAATGAGCAGTTCTTC.

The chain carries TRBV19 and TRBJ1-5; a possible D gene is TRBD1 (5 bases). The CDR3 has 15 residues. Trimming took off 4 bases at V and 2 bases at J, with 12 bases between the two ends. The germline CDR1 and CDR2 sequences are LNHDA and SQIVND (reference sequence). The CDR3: CASSKDQGGNQPQHF. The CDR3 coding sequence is TGTGCCAGTAGTAAGGACCAAGGGGGCAATCAGCCCCAGCATTTT.

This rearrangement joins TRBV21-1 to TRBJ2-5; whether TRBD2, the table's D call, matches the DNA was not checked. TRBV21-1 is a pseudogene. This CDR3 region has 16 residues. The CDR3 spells CASTLLGLTFQETQYF. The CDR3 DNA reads TGTGCCAGCACCCTCCTGGGACTCACCTTCCAAGAGACCCAGTACTTC.

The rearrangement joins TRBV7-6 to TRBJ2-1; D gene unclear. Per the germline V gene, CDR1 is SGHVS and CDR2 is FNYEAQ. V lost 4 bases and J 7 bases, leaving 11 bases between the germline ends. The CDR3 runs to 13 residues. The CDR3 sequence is CASSWADGNEQFF. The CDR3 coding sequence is TGTGCCAGCAGCTGGGCGGACGGGAATGAGCAGTTCTTC.

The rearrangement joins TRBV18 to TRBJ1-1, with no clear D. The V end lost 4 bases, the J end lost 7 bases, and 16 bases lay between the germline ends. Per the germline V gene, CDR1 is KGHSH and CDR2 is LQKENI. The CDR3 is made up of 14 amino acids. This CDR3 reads CASSLPTASLEAFF. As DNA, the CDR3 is TGTGCCAGCTCACTCCCGACGGCCTCCCTTGAAGCTTTCTTT.

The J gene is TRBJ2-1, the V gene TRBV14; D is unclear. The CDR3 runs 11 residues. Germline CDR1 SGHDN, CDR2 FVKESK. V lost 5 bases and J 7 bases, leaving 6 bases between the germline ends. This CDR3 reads CASSSFNEQFF. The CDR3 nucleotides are TGTGCCAGCAGCTCGTTTAATGAGCAGTTCTTC.

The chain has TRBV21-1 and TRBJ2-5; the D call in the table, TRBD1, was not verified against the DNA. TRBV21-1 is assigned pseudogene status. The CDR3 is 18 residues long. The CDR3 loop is CASSKRFSGTGEQETQYF. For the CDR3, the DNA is TGTGCCAGCAGCAAACGGTTTTCAGGGACAGGGGAACAAGAGACCCAGTACTTC.

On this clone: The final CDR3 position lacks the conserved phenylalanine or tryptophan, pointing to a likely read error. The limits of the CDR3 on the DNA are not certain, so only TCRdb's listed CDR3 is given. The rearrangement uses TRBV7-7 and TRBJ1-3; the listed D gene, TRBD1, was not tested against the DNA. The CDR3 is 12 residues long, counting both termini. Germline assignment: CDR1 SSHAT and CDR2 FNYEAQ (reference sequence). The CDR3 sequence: CASSLGGTGNDG.

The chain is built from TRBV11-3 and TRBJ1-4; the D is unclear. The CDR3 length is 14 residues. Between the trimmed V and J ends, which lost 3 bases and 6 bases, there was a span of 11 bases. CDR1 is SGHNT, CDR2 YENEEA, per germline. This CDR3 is CASSFPGGDEKLFF. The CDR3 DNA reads TGTGCCAGCAGCTTTCCCGGTGGTGATGAAAAACTGTTTTTT. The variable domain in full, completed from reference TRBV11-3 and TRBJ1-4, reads EAGVVQSPRYKIIEKKQPVAFWCNPISGHNTLYWYLQNLGQGPELLIRYENEEAVDDSQLPKDRFSAERLKGVDSTLKIQPAELGDSAVYLCASSFPGGDEKLFFGSGTQLSVL.

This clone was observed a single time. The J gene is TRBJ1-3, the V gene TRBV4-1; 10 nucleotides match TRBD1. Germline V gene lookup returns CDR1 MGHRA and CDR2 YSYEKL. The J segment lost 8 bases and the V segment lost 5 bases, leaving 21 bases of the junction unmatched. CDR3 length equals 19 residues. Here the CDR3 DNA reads TGCGCCAGCAGCAGACAACCGGGACAGGGGACCACTCCGTCGGACACCATATATTTT. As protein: CASSRQPGQGTTPSDTIYF.

This CDR3 is CASSIPGRVYGYTF. The DNA for the CDR3 is TGTGCCAGTAGTATTCCCGGACGGGTCTATGGCTACACCTTC. The gene calls are TRBV19 and TRBJ1-2; D ambiguous. Looked up from germline, CDR1 is LNHDA and CDR2 is SQIVND (reference sequence). The CDR3 contains 14 residues. Trimming left V 3 bases short and J 4 bases short, with 12 bases between.

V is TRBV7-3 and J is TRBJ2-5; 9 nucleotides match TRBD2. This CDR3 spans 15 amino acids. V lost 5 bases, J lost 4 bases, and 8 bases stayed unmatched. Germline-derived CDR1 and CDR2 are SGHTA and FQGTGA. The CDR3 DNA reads TGTGCCAGCAGCCAAGGAGCGGGAGGAGGAGAGACCCAGTACTTC. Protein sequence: CASSQGAGGGETQYF.

CDR3 protein: CASSPEFPGLVYTDTQYF. Here the CDR3 DNA reads TGTGCCAGCAGCCCCGAATTCCCGGGACTAGTTTACACAGATACGCAGTATTTT. The chain joins TRBV7-9 to TRBJ2-3; 8 positions match TRBD2. Trimming cost V 5 bases and J 2 bases; bases outside gene matches: 15. Germline CDR1 is SEHNR and CDR2 is FQNEAQ (reference sequence). The CDR3 loop spans 18 amino acids. The entire variable domain, with the rest obtained from reference TRBV7-9 and TRBJ2-3, is as follows: DTGVSQNPRHKITKRGQNVTFRCDPISEHNRLYWYRQTLGQGPEFLTYFQNEAQLEKSRLLSDRFSAERPKGSFSTLEIQRTEQGDSAMYLCASSPEFPGLVYTDTQYFGPGTRLTVL.

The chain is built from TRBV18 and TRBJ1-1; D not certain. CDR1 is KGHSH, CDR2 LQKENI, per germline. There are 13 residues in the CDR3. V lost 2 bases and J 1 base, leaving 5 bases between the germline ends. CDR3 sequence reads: CASSPSPNTEAFF. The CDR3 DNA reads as TGTGCCAGCTCACCAAGCCCGAACACTGAAGCTTTCTTT.

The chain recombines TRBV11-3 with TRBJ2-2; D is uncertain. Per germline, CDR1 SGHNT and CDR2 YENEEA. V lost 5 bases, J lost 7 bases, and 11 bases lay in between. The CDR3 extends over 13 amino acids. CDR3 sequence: CASSPTQGGELFF. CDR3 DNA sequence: TGTGCCAGCAGCCCCACCCAAGGCGGGGAGCTGTTTTTT.